This paragraph covers one T cell receptor (beta chain) sequence. This record comes from a study of Ad26.COV2.S vaccination and SARS-CoV-2 variants. V lost 4 bases and J lost 3; bases outside the gene matches: 3. The CDR3 totals 15 residues. Per germline, CDR1 LGHDT and CDR2 YNNKEL (reference sequence). Data came from immunoSEQ multiplex PCR; TCRdb stores just in-frame clones and leaves some out. The sample has more than 300,000 clones; 85% are singletons. Specified treatment: some 19 received Ad26.COV2.S at low or high dose, single or two shots; a few received placebo; per-sample allocation not given. The samples date from day 63 after the first vaccine or placebo injection.

This specimen was peripheral blood, taken in a trial of Ad26.COV2.S vaccine versus placebo. The genes are TRBV3-1 (or the pseudogene TRBV3-2) and TRBJ2-1; 10 bases are a match to TRBD2. The receptor was derived from a person between 18 and 59 years old who received the Ad26.COV2.S COVID-19 vaccine or a placebo. CDR3 coding DNA: TGTGCCAGCAGCCTTCAGCGGGGGGGCTACAATGAGCAGTTCTTC. Translating gives CASSLQRGGYNEQFF.